Shown below are 17 T cell receptor beta chains from a single sample sequenced in a study of blood T cell repertoires in COVID-19. Data came from immunoSEQ multiplex PCR; TCRdb stores just in-frame clones and leaves some out. Among hundreds of thousands of clones listed, 80% to 90% were seen once. The sample taken for sequencing was PBMCs or T cells enriched from blood (not recorded which). These receptors originate from a man younger than 40 who had recovered from COVID-19.

The rearrangement uses TRBV28 and TRBJ2-7, with D hard to call. The V gene lost 6 bases and the J gene lost 2 bases, with 8 bases spanning the gap. The CDR3 is made up of 12 amino acids. Germline CDR1 reads MDHEN; CDR2 reads SYDVKM. The CDR3 DNA follows: TGTGCCAGCAGGCCACAAACCTACGAGCAGTACTTC. Amino acids: CASRPQTYEQYF.

J is TRBJ2-7 and V is TRBV11-3; no firm D call. V was cut by 5 bases and J by 5 bases, with 16 bases left in between. The germline gives CDR1 SGHNT, CDR2 YENEEA. This CDR3 has 14 amino acids. The CDR3 protein is CASSRQAGFDEQYF. As DNA, the CDR3 is TGTGCCAGCAGCCGACAAGCAGGATTCGACGAGCAGTACTTC.

The chain couples TRBV6-5 to TRBJ1-5; 7 positions agree with TRBD1. V was clipped by 8 bases and J by 5 bases; unmatched bases: 12. The CDR3 length is 15 residues. Germline V gene sequence: CDR1 MNHEY, CDR2 SVGAGI. CDR3 DNA sequence: TGTGCCAGCCAACACCGGGACAGTTCACATCAGCCCCAGCATTTT. Translating gives CASQHRDSSHQPQHF.

The chain is built from TRBV28 and TRBJ2-7; a weak D match, TRBD1 (6 bases). V was pared by 5 bases and J by 0 bases, with 8 bases between. The V gene's germline CDR1 is MDHEN and CDR2 SYDVKM. CDR3 size: 13 residues. This CDR3 is CASSVDSSYEQYF. CDR3 nucleotide sequence: TGTGCCAGCAGTGTGGACAGCTCCTACGAGCAGTACTTC.

The V and J genes are TRBV2 and TRBJ2-1; TRBD2 matches 7 bases. Per the germline V gene, CDR1 is SNHLY and CDR2 is FYNNEI. The CDR3 totals 16 residues. J lost 8 bases, V lost 6 bases, and 16 bases had no gene match. This CDR3 reads CASSRWGAAGVDEQFF. CDR3 in DNA: TGTGCCAGCAGCCGGTGGGGTGCGGCGGGAGTCGATGAGCAGTTCTTC.

The chain joins TRBV7-9 to TRBJ1-2; 7 bases are a match to TRBD1. The length of the CDR3 is 14 residues. Germline V lookup: CDR1 SEHNR, CDR2 FQNEAQ (reference sequence). Trimming removed 5 bases from V and 7 bases from J; junction bases left unmatched: 10. The CDR3 here is CASSIETGSSGYTF. CDR3 DNA: TGTGCCAGCAGCATTGAGACAGGGTCAAGTGGCTACACCTTC. Complete variable domain (other parts from reference TRBV7-9 and TRBJ1-2): DTGVSQNPRHKITKRGQNVTFRCDPISEHNRLYWYRQTLGQGPEFLTYFQNEAQLEKSRLLSDRFSAERPKGSFSTLEIQRTEQGDSAMYLCASSIETGSSGYTFGSGTRLTVV.

This chain connects TRBV2 to TRBJ1-5, with 7 bases identical to TRBD1. Germline CDR1 is SNHLY and CDR2 is FYNNEI. The CDR3 has 15 amino acids. Trimming took 7 bases from V and 4 from J; bases not matched to a gene: 10. The CDR3 DNA is TGTGCCAGCACTAAGACAGGGCAATCTAATCAGCCCCAGCATTTT. This encodes CASTKTGQSNQPQHF.

The V gene is TRBV27, the J gene TRBJ1-4; 8 bases are a match to TRBD1. CDR3 length equals 16 residues. Germline V CDR1 and CDR2: MNHEY, SMNVEV (reference sequence). J lost 7 bases, V lost 4 bases, and 11 bases had no gene match. The CDR3 coding sequence is TGTGCCAGCAGTTCCTATGGACAGGGACAAGTTGAAAAACTGTTTTTT. Amino acid sequence: CASSSYGQGQVEKLFF. Using reference TRBV27 and TRBJ1-4 for the parts outside the CDR3, the full variable domain is EAQVTQNPRYLITVTGKKLTVTCSQNMNHEYMSWYRQDPGLGLRQIYYSMNVEVTDKGDVPEGYKVSRKEKRNFPLILESPSPNQTSLYFCASSSYGQGQVEKLFFGSGTQLSVL.

V gene TRBV4-2 combines with J gene TRBJ2-1, with D maybe TRBD2 (5 bases). Trimming took off 5 bases at V and 9 bases at J, with 17 bases between the two ends. CDR1 is LGHNA and CDR2 is YNFKEQ in the germline V gene. This CDR3 spans 14 amino acids. This CDR3 reads CASSGLGGGGEQFF. CDR3 sequence (DNA): TGTGCCAGCAGCGGACTCGGAGGCGGCGGTGAGCAGTTCTTC.

The chain links TRBV30 to TRBJ1-1; D call uncertain. Germline V CDR1 and CDR2: GTSNPN, SVGIG (reference sequence). This CDR3 has 11 amino acids. V lost 0 bases and J 8 bases, leaving 7 bases between the germline ends. CDR3 protein: CAWSVAWEAFF. The CDR3 bases are TGTGCCTGGAGTGTAGCGTGGGAAGCTTTCTTT.

V is TRBV19 and J is TRBJ1-6; perhaps TRBD1 as D (5 bases). This CDR3 region has 12 residues. V lost 8 bases to trimming and J lost 8 bases, with 10 bases between them. Germline lookup yields CDR1 LNHDA and CDR2 SQIVND (reference sequence). This chain's CDR3 is CASLGGDSPLHF. CDR3 in DNA: TGTGCCAGTCTTGGGGGGGATTCACCCCTCCACTTT.

The gene calls are TRBV16 and TRBJ1-2; D uncertain. V lost 4 bases and J lost 3, with 9 bases in between. The germline gives CDR1 KGHSY, CDR2 FQNENV. The CDR3 is 13 amino acids. The DNA for the CDR3 is TGTGCCAGCAGCCCTGGGCAGGACTATGGCTACACCTTC. This translates into CASSPGQDYGYTF.

The chain recombines TRBV18 with TRBJ1-5; D perhaps matches TRBD1 (6 bases). Trimming cost V 2 bases and J 0 bases, with 17 bases left between them. CDR3 length: 18 amino acids. Germline V gene sequence: CDR1 KGHSH, CDR2 LQKENI. For the CDR3, the DNA is TGTGCCAGCTCACCAGTTTCGGCGGGGGCCTCTAGCAATCAGCCCCAGCATTTT. Translated: CASSPVSAGASSNQPQHF.

This clone was found once. The gene calls are TRBV24-1 and TRBJ2-3; 7 bases fit TRBD1. CDR1 is KGHDR and CDR2 is SFDVKD in the germline V gene. CDR3 length: 17 residues. The J segment lost 2 bases and the V segment lost 1 base, leaving 8 bases of the junction unmatched. The CDR3 DNA sequence: TGTGCCACCAGTGATTTAGGCTCAGGGGGTCCCACAGATACGCAGTATTTT. Its protein product is CATSDLGSGGPTDTQYF.

This clone was recorded once. This chain joins TRBV5-4 and TRBJ1-1; tentatively, D is TRBD1 (5 bases). Between the trimmed V and J ends, which lost 4 bases and 3 bases, there was a span of 10 bases. This CDR3 comprises 13 residues. Per the germline V gene, CDR1 is SGHNT and CDR2 is YYREEE (reference sequence). CDR3 loop: CASSPGGHTEAFF. The CDR3 DNA follows: TGTGCCAGCAGCCCGGGGGGACACACTGAAGCTTTCTTT. The whole variable domain, filled in from reference TRBV5-4 and TRBJ1-1, reads ETGVTQSPTHLIKTRGQQVTLRCSSQSGHNTVSWYQQALGQGPQFIFQYYREEENGRGNFPPRFSGLQFPNYSSELNVNALELDDSALYLCASSPGGHTEAFFGQGTRLTVV.

This clone was counted between two and nine times. The genes are TRBV2 and TRBJ1-5; 7 bases are shared with TRBD1. From germline, CDR1 is SNHLY and CDR2 FYNNEI. Trimming cost V 4 bases and J 4 bases; bases outside gene matches: 7. The CDR3 sequence is 15 residues long. The CDR3 DNA reads TGTGCCAGCAGTGGGCTAGGGGGCCGTAATCAGCCCCAGCATTTT. Amino acid sequence: CASSGLGGRNQPQHF. The whole variable domain, filled in from reference TRBV2 and TRBJ1-5, reads EPEVTQTPSHQVTQMGQEVILRCVPISNHLYFYWYRQILGQKVEFLVSFYNNEISEKSEIFDDQFSVERPDGSNFTLKIRSTKLEDSAMYFCASSGLGGRNQPQHFGDGTRLSIL.

The chain uses TRBV5-4 and TRBJ2-6; TRBD2 matches at 9 bases. Trimming took 3 bases from V and 0 from J; bases not matched to a gene: 7. CDR3 length equals 18 residues. Germline V CDR1 and CDR2: SGHNT, YYREEE (reference sequence). The CDR3 bases are TGTGCCAGCAGCTCTAGCGGGAAATGGGGCTCTGGGGCCAACGTCCTGACTTTC. Translating gives CASSSSGKWGSGANVLTF.